Below, 21 T cell receptor beta chains from the same sample are listed, as sequenced in a study of neurological immune-mediated disorders. Via MiXCR, TCRdb re-called the 5' RACE reads, giving one row per CDR3 protein. The sample lists tens of thousands of distinct CDR3 sequences, roughly 4.3% occurring once. Sequenced material: PBMCs. The receptor source for this set is a man between 50 and 59 years old with multiple sclerosis.

This clonotype showed up many times. V and J are TRBV10-3 and TRBJ2-1; the D gene is possibly TRBD2 (6 bases). V lost 7 bases and J 8 bases, leaving 9 bases between the germline ends. CDR1 and CDR2 from the germline V gene are ENHRY and SYGVKD. CDR3 length: 11 amino acids. The CDR3 sequence: CAITGGDEQFF. As DNA, the CDR3 is TGTGCCATCACCGGGGGAGATGAGCAGTTCTTC.

The CDR3, as DNA: TGCAGCGTAGAGACCGGGACAGGGACCGGGGAGCTGTTTTTT. Translation: CSVETGTGTGELFF. V usage is TRBV29-1 and J usage is TRBJ2-2, with 9 bases that match TRBD1. With 6 bases clipped from V and 5 bases from J, the junction kept 7 bases outside the gene matches. Germline V CDR1 and CDR2: SQVTM, ANQGSEA. This CDR3 is built from 14 residues.

Ten or more counts support this clonotype. The CDR3 DNA sequence: TGTGCCAGCAGCAAAGCGACCGGGTTCTCGATTACCGACAATGAGCAGTTCTTC. This translates into CASSKATGFSITDNEQFF. This sequence joins TRBV21-1 and TRBJ2-1; whether TRBD1, the table's D call, matches the DNA was not checked. TRBV21-1 is a documented pseudogene. CDR3 length: 18 amino acids.

At least ten counts were recorded for this clonotype. The CDR3 DNA follows: TGCAGTGCTAGGCCCGGAGGCACAGATACGCAGTATTTT. Protein: CSARPGGTDTQYF. The V call is TRBV20-1, the J call TRBJ2-3, with D unresolved. CDR1 is DFQATT, CDR2 SNEGSKA, per germline (reference sequence). The V end was cut by 3 bases, the J end by 1 base, with 8 bases between. The length of the CDR3 is 13 residues.

The chain couples TRBV6-5 to TRBJ2-2, with D tentatively TRBD1 (6 bases). The germline V and J ends were trimmed by 0 bases and 0 bases, with 8 bases remaining between them. CDR1 MNHEY and CDR2 SVGAGI come from the germline V gene. This CDR3 spans 16 amino acids. CDR3: CASSYSTGTNTGELFF. The CDR3 DNA sequence: TGTGCCAGCAGTTACTCGACAGGAACGAACACCGGGGAGCTGTTTTTT.

This clonotype came up many times. The genes are TRBV7-9 and TRBJ2-2; D call uncertain. Germline assignment: CDR1 SEHNR and CDR2 FQNEAQ (reference sequence). This CDR3 is 11 amino acids long. The germline V and J ends were trimmed by 1 base and 16 bases, with 10 bases remaining between them. CDR3 amino acids: CASSLDPQWFF. The DNA of the CDR3 is TGTGCCAGCAGCTTAGACCCTCAGTGGTTTTTT. The full variable domain, completed using reference TRBV7-9 and TRBJ2-2, is DTGVSQNPRHKITKRGQNVTFRCDPISEHNRLYWYRQTLGQGPEFLTYFQNEAQLEKSRLLSDRFSAERPKGSFSTLEIQRTEQGDSAMYLCASSLDPQWFFGEGSRLTVL.

The sample holds many counts of this clonotype. This may come from a read error, since a much larger clone is one base off. The CDR3 coding sequence is TGTGCCAGCAGCCAAGAGACTAGAGGGGGCTACGAGCAGTACTTC. Its translation: CASSQETRGGYEQYF. This chain links TRBV4-2 with TRBJ2-7; D assignment may be TRBD1 or TRBD2 (6 bases each). CDR3 length: 15 amino acids. V was cut by 0 bases and J by 3 bases, with 12 bases left in between. Germline V gene sequence: CDR1 LGHNA, CDR2 YNFKEQ.

This clonotype was detected ten times or more. The chain carries TRBV29-1 and TRBJ2-1, with TRBD1 matching over 8 bases. The CDR3 is 14 amino acids. Germline CDR1 is SQVTM and CDR2 is ANQGSEA. After removal of 8 bases from V and 7 bases from J, the junction contained 13 bases not matched to a gene. CDR3 DNA: TGCAGCTCCGTCGGGCAGGGGGCTGAAAATGAGCAGTTCTTC. Translating gives CSSVGQGAENEQFF.

This clonotype appeared many times. The V call is TRBV9, the J call TRBJ2-7; perhaps TRBD1 as D (5 bases). Deletions cut 0 bases from V and 3 bases from J, with 7 bases between. Germline V gives CDR1 SGDLS, CDR2 YYNGEE. The CDR3 loop spans 13 amino acids. The CDR3 reads CASSVGQNYEQYF. The CDR3 DNA reads TGTGCCAGCAGCGTAGGACAGAACTACGAGCAGTACTTC.

This clonotype was found many times. J is TRBJ2-7 and V is TRBV12-3 or TRBV12-4; no firm D call. Trimming took off 2 bases at V and 0 bases at J, with 8 bases between the two ends. This CDR3 contains 14 residues. The CDR3: CASSLRPLSYEQYF. As DNA, the CDR3 is TGTGCCAGCAGTTTAAGACCGCTCTCCTACGAGCAGTACTTC.

Many counts were recorded for this clonotype. The CDR3, as DNA: TGCAGTGCTCTGGCCGGGACAGGGGACCACGAGCAGTACTTC. It yields the protein CSALAGTGDHEQYF. This chain links TRBV20-1 with TRBJ2-7; 10 nucleotides line up with TRBD1. The CDR3 contains 14 residues. Germline trimming cut 5 bases from V and 5 bases from J; bases unmatched to any gene: 9. The V gene's germline CDR1 is DFQATT and CDR2 SNEGSKA (reference sequence).

This clonotype was seen at least ten times. V gene TRBV27 combines with J gene TRBJ2-7; D might be TRBD1 (5 bases). This CDR3 is 15 amino acids long. V lost 0 bases and J lost 3, with 12 bases in between. The V gene's germline CDR1 is MNHEY and CDR2 SMNVEV (reference sequence). The CDR3 here is CASSLSRSGIYEQYF. The CDR3 region has the DNA TGTGCCAGCAGTTTATCGAGATCAGGGATCTACGAGCAGTACTTC.

This clonotype was seen many times. The rearrangement links TRBV9 to TRBJ2-7; D is possibly TRBD1 (6 bases). Germline assignment: CDR1 SGDLS and CDR2 YYNGEE. The V end lost 2 bases, the J end lost 4 bases, and 16 bases lay between the germline ends. The length of the CDR3 is 15 residues. DNA of the CDR3: TGTGCCAGCAGCGTGGAGACAGGCCCCTTATACGAGCAGTACTTC. Amino acid sequence: CASSVETGPLYEQYF.

The genes are TRBV4-1 and TRBJ2-7; no firm D call. The V gene lost 1 base and the J gene lost 7 bases, with 14 bases spanning the gap. Germline assignment: CDR1 MGHRA and CDR2 YSYEKL. This CDR3 is built from 14 residues. CDR3: CASSQVAKVEEQYF. The CDR3 DNA reads TGCGCCAGCAGCCAAGTGGCGAAGGTGGAAGAGCAGTACTTC.

This clonotype occurred many times. The V and J genes are TRBV3-1 and TRBJ2-1; 7 bases agree with TRBD2. The junction had 6 bases not matched to a gene; V was cut back by 3 bases and J by 4 bases. This CDR3 region has 15 residues. Looked up from germline, CDR1 is LGHDT and CDR2 is YNNKEL (reference sequence). In DNA, the CDR3 is TGTGCCAGCAGCCATATCCGGGGGGATTACAATGAGCAGTTCTTC. This translates into CASSHIRGDYNEQFF.

The table lists this clonotype with many counts. The V and J genes are TRBV9 and TRBJ1-2; tentative D call: TRBD1 (5 bases). The CDR3 has 14 amino acids. In germline, CDR1 is SGDLS, CDR2 YYNGEE. V was cut by 0 bases and J by 6 bases, with 12 bases left in between. This CDR3 reads CASSVEVGRNGYTF. DNA of the CDR3: TGTGCCAGCAGCGTAGAGGTGGGGCGAAATGGCTACACCTTC.

This clonotype was counted ten times or more. The chain is built from TRBV11-1 and TRBJ2-5, with TRBD1 matching 10 bases. V trimming: 5 bases; J trimming: 5 bases; junction bases outside the gene matches: 2. CDR3 length: 13 residues. Germline V gene lookup returns CDR1 SGHAT and CDR2 FQDESV (reference sequence). CDR3 sequence reads: CASSTDRGETQYF. Written as DNA, the CDR3 is TGTGCCAGCAGCACGGACAGGGGGGAGACCCAGTACTTC.

V gene TRBV12-3 or TRBV12-4 combines with J gene TRBJ1-1; D remains unclear. This CDR3 is built from 13 residues. Trimming cost V 2 bases and J 3 bases, with 7 bases left between them. The CDR3 DNA reads TGTGCCAGCAGTTTACGCAGTGACACTGAAGCTTTCTTT. This encodes CASSLRSDTEAFF.

A few counts support this clonotype. Germline is not matched at one junction end, which may reflect a read error. This chain joins TRBV20-1 and TRBJ1-5, with a tentative D call TRBD1 (6 bases). Germline V gene lookup returns CDR1 DFQATT and CDR2 SNEGSKA (reference sequence). The CDR3 loop spans 13 amino acids. The CDR3 DNA is TGCAGTGCATTCAGGGGCAGCAATCAGCCCCAGAATTTT. This codes for CSAFRGSNQPQNF.

This clonotype has a count of ten or more. J is TRBJ2-3 and V is TRBV4-1; D possibly uses TRBD1 or TRBD2 (5 bases each). V was cut by 2 bases and J by 5 bases, with 11 bases left in between. The CDR3 loop spans 14 amino acids. The germline gives CDR1 MGHRA, CDR2 YSYEKL. The CDR3 region is CASSQPMRGDTQYF. The CDR3 DNA reads as TGCGCCAGCAGCCAACCGATGAGGGGAGATACGCAGTATTTT.

In the case of this clonotype: This may arise from a read error, as a much more abundant clone is one base away. The genes are TRBV6-2 or TRBV6-3 and TRBJ1-1; D unclear. The CDR3 runs 12 residues. V was clipped by 4 bases and J by 3 bases, with 6 bases between them. Per the germline V gene, CDR1 is MNHEY and CDR2 is SVGEGT. Here the CDR3 reads CASSLRDTEAFF. In nucleotides, the CDR3 is TGTGCCAGCAGTTTAAGAGACACTGAAGCTTTCTTT.